This T cell receptor beta chain was identified in a study of T cells in Graves' hyperthyroidism and ophthalmopathy. In the case of this clonotype: At one end the junction does not follow the germline gene, possibly because of a read error.

Germline loops: CDR1 SGHDT, CDR2 YYEEEE. The CDR3 runs to 12 residues. Amplified TCR beta CDR3 regions came from RNA transcripts. Using the HTBI primer set, a first-round RT-PCR was run on the TCR CDR3. TCRdb reprocessed the multiplex PCR reads with MiXCR, giving one entry per CDR3 protein. The sample yields a few hundred thousand distinct CDR3 sequences, approximately 17% seen once. The receptor was derived from a woman aged 55 to 70 with Graves' ophthalmopathy. The chain is built from TRBV5-6 and TRBJ1-6; no clear D gene. The specimen sequenced was blood. The CDR3 DNA reads as TGTGCCAGCAGCTCGGATAAGTCACCCCTCCACTTT. Translating it yields CASSSDKSPLHF.